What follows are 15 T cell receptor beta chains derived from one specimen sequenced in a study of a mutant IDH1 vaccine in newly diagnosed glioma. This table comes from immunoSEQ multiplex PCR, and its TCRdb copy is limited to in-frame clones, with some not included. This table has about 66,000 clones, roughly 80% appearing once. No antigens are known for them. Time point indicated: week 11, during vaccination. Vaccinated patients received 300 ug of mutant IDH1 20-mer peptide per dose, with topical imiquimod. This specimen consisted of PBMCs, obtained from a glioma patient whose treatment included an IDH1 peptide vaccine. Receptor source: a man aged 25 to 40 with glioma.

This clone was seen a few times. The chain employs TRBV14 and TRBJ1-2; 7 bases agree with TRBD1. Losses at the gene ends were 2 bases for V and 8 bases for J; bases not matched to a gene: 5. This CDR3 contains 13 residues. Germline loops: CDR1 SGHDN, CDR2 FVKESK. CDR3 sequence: CASSQSRQGGYTF. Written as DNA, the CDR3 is TGTGCCAGCAGCCAATCAAGACAGGGCGGCTACACCTTC.

CDR3 DNA: TGTGCCAGCAGGCGGGAGGTAGATGTTACCTACGAGCAGTACTTC. This sequence encodes CASRREVDVTYEQYF. The chain recombines TRBV5-4 with TRBJ2-7; 8 bases line up with TRBD2. Germline trimming cut 5 bases from V and 2 bases from J; bases unmatched to any gene: 9. Looked up from germline, CDR1 is SGHNT and CDR2 is YYREEE (reference sequence). CDR3 length: 15 residues.

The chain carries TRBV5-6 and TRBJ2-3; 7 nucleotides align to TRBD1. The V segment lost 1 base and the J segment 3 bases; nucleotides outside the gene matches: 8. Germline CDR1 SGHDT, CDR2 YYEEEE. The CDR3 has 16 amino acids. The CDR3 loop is CASSLSQVRGTDTQYF. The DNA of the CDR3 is TGTGCCAGCAGCTTGAGTCAGGTCAGGGGGACAGATACGCAGTATTTT.

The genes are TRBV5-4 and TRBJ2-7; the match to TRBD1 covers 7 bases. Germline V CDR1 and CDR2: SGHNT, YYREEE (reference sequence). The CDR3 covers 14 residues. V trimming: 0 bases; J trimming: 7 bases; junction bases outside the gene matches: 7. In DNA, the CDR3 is TGTGCCAGCAGCTTGGGGGGACAGACTATGGAGCAGTACTTC. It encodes CASSLGGQTMEQYF. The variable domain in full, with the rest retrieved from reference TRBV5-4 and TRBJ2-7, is ETGVTQSPTHLIKTRGQQVTLRCSSQSGHNTVSWYQQALGQGPQFIFQYYREEENGRGNFPPRFSGLQFPNYSSELNVNALELDDSALYLCASSLGGQTMEQYFGPGTRLTVT.

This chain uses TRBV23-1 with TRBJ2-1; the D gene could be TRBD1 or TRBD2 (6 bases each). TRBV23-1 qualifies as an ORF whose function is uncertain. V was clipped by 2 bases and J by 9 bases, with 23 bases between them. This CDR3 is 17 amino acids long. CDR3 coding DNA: TGCGCCAGCAGTCAAACTACACAGGGTGGCGGGAAGGTTGAGCAGTTCTTC. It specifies CASSQTTQGGGKVEQFF.

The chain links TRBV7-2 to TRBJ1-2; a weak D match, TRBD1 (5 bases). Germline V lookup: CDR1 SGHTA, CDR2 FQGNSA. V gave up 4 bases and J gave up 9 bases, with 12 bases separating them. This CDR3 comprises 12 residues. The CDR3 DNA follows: TGTGCCAGCAGCTCCATGGGGGGAAGCTACACCTTC. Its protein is CASSSMGGSYTF. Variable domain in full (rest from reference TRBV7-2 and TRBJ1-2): GAGVSQSPSNKVTEKGKDVELRCDPISGHTALYWYRQSLGQGLEFLIYFQGNSAPDKSGLPSDRFSAERTGGSVSTLTIQRTQQEDSAVYLCASSSMGGSYTFGSGTRLTVV.

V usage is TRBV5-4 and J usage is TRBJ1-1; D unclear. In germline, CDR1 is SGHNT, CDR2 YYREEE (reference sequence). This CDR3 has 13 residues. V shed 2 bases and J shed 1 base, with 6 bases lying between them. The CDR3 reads CASSFSTNTEAFF. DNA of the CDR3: TGTGCCAGCAGCTTTAGTACGAACACTGAAGCTTTCTTT.

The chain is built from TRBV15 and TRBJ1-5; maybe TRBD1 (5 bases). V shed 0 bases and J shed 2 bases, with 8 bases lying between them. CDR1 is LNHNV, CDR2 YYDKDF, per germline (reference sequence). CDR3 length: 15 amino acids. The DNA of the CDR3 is TGTGCCACCAGCAGAGAACTACAGGGCAATCAGCCCCAGCATTTT. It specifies CATSRELQGNQPQHF.

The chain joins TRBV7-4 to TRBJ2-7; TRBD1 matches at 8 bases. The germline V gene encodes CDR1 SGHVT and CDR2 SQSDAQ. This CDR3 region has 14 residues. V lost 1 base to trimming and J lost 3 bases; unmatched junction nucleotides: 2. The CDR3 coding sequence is TGTGCCAGCAGCTTAGAGACAGGGGACTACGAGCAGTACTTC. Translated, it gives CASSLETGDYEQYF.

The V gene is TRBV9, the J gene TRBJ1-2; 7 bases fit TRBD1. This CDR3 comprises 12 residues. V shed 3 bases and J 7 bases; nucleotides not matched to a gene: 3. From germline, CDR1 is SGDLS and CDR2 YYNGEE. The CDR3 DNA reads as TGTGCCAGCAGCGCCCGACAGGGTGGCTACACCTTC. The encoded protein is CASSARQGGYTF.

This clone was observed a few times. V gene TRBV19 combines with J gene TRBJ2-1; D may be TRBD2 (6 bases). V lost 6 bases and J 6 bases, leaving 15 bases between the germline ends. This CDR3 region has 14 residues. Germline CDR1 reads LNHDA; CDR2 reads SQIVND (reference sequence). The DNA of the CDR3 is TGTGCCAGTAGCCCTCTATGGGACTCCAATGAGCAGTTCTTC. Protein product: CASSPLWDSNEQFF.

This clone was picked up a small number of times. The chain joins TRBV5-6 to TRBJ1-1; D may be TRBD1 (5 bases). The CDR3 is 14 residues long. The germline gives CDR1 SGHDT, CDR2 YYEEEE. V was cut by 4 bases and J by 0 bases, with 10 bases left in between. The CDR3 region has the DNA TGTGCCAGCAGCCTAGGGACGGTGAACACTGAAGCTTTCTTT. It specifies CASSLGTVNTEAFF.

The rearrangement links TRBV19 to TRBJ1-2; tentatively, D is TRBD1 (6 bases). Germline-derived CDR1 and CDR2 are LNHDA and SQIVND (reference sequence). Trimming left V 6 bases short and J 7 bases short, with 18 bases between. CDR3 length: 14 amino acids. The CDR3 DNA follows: TGTGCCAGTAGCGCCGGGACAACAATTCCTGGCTACACCTTC. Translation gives CASSAGTTIPGYTF.

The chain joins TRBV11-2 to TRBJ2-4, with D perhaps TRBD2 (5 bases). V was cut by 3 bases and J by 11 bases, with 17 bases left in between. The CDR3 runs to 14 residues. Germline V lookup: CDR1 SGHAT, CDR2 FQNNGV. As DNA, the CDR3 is TGTGCCAGCAGCTTTTTTCCCGAGGGTCACGTTCAGTACTTC. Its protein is CASSFFPEGHVQYF.

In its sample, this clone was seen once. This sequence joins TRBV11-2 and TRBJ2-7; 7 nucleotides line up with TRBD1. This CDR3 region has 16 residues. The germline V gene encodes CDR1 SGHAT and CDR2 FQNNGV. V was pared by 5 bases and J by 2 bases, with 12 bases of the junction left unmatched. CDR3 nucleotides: TGTGCCAGCAGCCGGGAAACCGGGACAGTGGCCTACGAGCAGTACTTC. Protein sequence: CASSRETGTVAYEQYF.